The text below deals with one T cell receptor (beta chain). Its cognate antigen is unknown. V was cut by 6 bases and J by 6 bases, with 15 bases left in between. This CDR3 spans 13 amino acids. Preparing the TCRbeta library involved the use of unique molecular identifiers. TCRdb analysed the PCR reads with MiXCR anew, one entry per CDR3 protein. The sample includes 780,000 or so distinct CDR3 sequences, roughly 15% seen only once; the top ten take approximately 5%. The entry originates in a study of T-cell reconstitution after alpha-beta-depleted transplantation in children. Points from the study as a whole: Reports say that about two months after transplant, the alpha-beta T cells came out of several hundred graft clones that had expanded. Once a year had passed after transplant, T-cell counts and diversity came mostly from newly produced T cells. Surviving recipient T cells and thymic progenitors accounted for the high day-60 TCRbeta diversity observed in some patients.

This TCR derives from a male patient younger than 18 who had a stem cell transplant for acute lymphoblastic leukemia, so the T cells may come from the graft donor. The material was PBMCs, mostly from graft donor cells, obtained 360 days after TCRalphabeta/CD19-depleted stem cell transplant. The rearrangement joins TRBV12-3 or TRBV12-4 to TRBJ2-7, with unresolved D. The CDR3 is CASSSFVWGEQYF. CDR3 in DNA: TGTGCCAGCAGCTCCTTCGTTTGGGGCGAGCAGTACTTC.